The clone carrying this TCR beta chain is termed medium-sized. The record originates from a study of blood T cell repertoires in COVID-19. Overall study context: Samples came from the United States, Italy and Spain, spanning acute and convalescent COVID-19.

The CDR3 loop spans 19 amino acids. Germline CDR1 and CDR2: SGHTA and FQGNSA. V lost 5 bases, J lost 4 bases, and 18 bases stayed unmatched. This study enrolled people aged 18 to 89 from around 26 US geographic areas. The authors' processing: Reference gene primer amplification gave estimated nucleated cell counts. The protocol was immunoSEQ multiplex PCR, while the TCRdb copy is restricted to in-frame clones and leaves out a portion. V and J calls and clone size are those listed in that table; D and trimming were worked out from the DNA. The sample includes about 160,000 clones, 82% of them seen just once.

This TCR was recovered from a man in his 60s who had recovered from COVID-19. Sample: PBMCs or T cells enriched from blood (not recorded which). The chain has TRBV7-2 and TRBJ1-2, with 11 bases matching TRBD1. As DNA, the CDR3 is TGTGCCAGCAGCCCAGGGAGTGGACAGGGGGCCATACGGGCCTATGGCTACACCTTC. It specifies CASSPGSGQGAIRAYGYTF.